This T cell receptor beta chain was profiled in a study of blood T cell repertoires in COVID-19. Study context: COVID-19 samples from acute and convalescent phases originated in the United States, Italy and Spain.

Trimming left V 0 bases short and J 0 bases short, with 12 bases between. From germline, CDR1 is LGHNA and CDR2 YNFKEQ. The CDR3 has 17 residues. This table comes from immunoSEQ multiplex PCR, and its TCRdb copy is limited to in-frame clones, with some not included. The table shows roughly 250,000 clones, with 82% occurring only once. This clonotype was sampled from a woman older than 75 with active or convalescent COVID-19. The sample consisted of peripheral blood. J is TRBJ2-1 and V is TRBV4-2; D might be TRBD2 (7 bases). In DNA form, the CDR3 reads TGTGCCAGCAGCCAAGAACGGGGGGCCCTCTCCTACAATGAGCAGTTCTTC. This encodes CASSQERGALSYNEQFF.